A selection of T cell receptor beta chains follows, all from one sample in a study of immune cell composition in non-small cell lung cancer. Sequenced by immunoSEQ multiplex PCR; TCRdb stores in-frame clones only, minus some. The sample lists 5,600 or so clones; around 80% were seen once. The sample comprised lung tumor tissue. The receptors derive from a human donor with non-small cell lung cancer. Both conserved end residues are part of each CDR3. D genes are given only for firm matches. Clone size appears in some rows only: once, few, many, or a class for an expanded clone.

- TRBJ2-3 TRBV28 - TGTGCCAGCACTCGAGGGGACTCGGGCACAGATACGCAGTATTTT CASTRGDSGTDTQYF
- TRBJ2-5 TRBV4-3 - TGCGCCAGCAGCCAAGGCGGGCAGGCGGAGACCCAGTACTTC CASSQGGQAETQYF
- TRBJ1-3 TRBV28 - TGTGCCAGCAGTATGCAGGGTGCTGGAAACACCATATATTTT CASSMQGAGNTIYF
TRBD1 TRBJ1-5 TRBV6-1 few TGTGCCAGCAGTGAAGACACAGGGGGGTATAGTCAGCCCCAGCATTTT CASSEDTGGYSQPQHF
TRBD1 TRBJ2-7 TRBV5-1 - TGCGCCAGCGCCCCGGGACAGGGGTTCTACGAGCAGTACTTC CASAPGQGFYEQYF
TRBD2 TRBJ2-1 TRBV7-2 - TGTGCCAGCAGCTCGAGCGGGGGGGCCTTGTACAATGAGCAGTTCTTC CASSSSGGALYNEQFF
- TRBJ2-6 TRBV10-3 - TGTGCCGTCGGTTCTGGGGCCAACGTCCTGACTTTC CAVGSGANVLTF
- TRBJ1-2 TRBV7-9 - TGTGCCAGCAGCCCCAGTTCCTATGGCTACACCTTC CASSPSSYGYTF
TRBD2 TRBJ2-5 TRBV27 - TGTGCCAGCGCCCCGGGGGGGCGGGAGACCCAGTACTTC CASAPGGRETQYF
TRBD1 TRBJ2-3 TRBV6-5 once TGTGCCAGCAGTTACTCGGGACAGGCAGCAGACACGCAGTATTTT CASSYSGQAADTQYF
- TRBJ1-1 TRBV4-2 - TGTGCCAGCAGCTCGACAGTGAACACTGAAGCTTTCTTT CASSSTVNTEAFF
- TRBJ2-2 TRBV10-1 few TGCGCCAGCAGTACCGGACAGAACACCGGGGAGCTGTTTTTT CASSTGQNTGELFF
TRBD2 TRBJ2-7 TRBV5-1 - TGCGCCAGCAAGGAGGGACTAGCGGGGGCAAGCTCCTACGAGCAGTACTTC CASKEGLAGASSYEQYF
TRBD1 TRBJ1-4 TRBV12-5 once TGTGCTAGTGGGGGACAGACAAATGAAAAACTGTTTTTT CASGGQTNEKLFF
- TRBJ1-2 TRBV19 - TGTGCCAGTAGTATAGGTCCCCAGGGCGCCTATGGCTACACCTTC CASSIGPQGAYGYTF
- TRBJ1-1 TRBV4-1 hyperexpanded TGCGCCAGCAGCCAAGAATTTGGCAGCGCTGTCGCTGAAGCTTTCTTT CASSQEFGSAVAEAFF
TRBD2 TRBJ2-1 TRBV7-8 - TGTGCCAGCAGCTTAGAGGCGGGGGGGACCTACAATGAGCAGTTCTTC CASSLEAGGTYNEQFF
- TRBJ1-1 TRBV19 - TGTGCCAGTAGCTTCTCCCGGGACACAGCTTTCTTT CASSFSRDTAFF
- TRBJ1-2 TRBV9 - TGTGCCAGCAGCCTTAGTGCCTATGGCTACACCTTC CASSLSAYGYTF
- TRBJ2-5 TRBV4-1 - TGCGCCAGCAGCCCCAGACAGACTGGGGTAGAGACCCAGTACTTC CASSPRQTGVETQYF
TRBD1 TRBJ2-7 TRBV5-1 - TGCGCCAGCAGCCTTACAGGGGTGGGATCCTACGAGCAGTACTTC CASSLTGVGSYEQYF
- TRBJ2-7 TRBV6-1 - TGTGCCAGCAGTGAGCCCCCCGAGGGTACCTACGAGCAGTACTTC CASSEPPEGTYEQYF